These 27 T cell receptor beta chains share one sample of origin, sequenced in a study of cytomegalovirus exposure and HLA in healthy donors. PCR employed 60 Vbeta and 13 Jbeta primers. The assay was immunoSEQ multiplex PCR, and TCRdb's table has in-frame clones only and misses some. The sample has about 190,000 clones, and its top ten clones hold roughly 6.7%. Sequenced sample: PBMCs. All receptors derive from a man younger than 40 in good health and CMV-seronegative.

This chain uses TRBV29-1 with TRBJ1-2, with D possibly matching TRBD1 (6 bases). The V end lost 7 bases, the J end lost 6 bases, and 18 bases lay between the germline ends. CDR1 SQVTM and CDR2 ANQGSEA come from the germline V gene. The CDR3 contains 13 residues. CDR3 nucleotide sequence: TGCAGCGCCCGGAAAGGGGGTTTTGATGGCTACACCTTC. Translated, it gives CSARKGGFDGYTF.

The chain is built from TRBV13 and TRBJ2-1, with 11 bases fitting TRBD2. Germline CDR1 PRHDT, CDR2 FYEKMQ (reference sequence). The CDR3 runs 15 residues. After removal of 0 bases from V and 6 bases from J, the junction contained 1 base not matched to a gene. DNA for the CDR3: TGTGCCAGCAGCTTAGGACTAGCGGGGGCCAATGAGCAGTTCTTC. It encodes CASSLGLAGANEQFF.

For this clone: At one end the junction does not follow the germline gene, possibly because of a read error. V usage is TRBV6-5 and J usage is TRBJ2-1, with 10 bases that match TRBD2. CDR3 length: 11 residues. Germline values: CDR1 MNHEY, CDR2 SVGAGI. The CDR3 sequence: CASHIGGTSVF. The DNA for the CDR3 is TGTGCCAGCCATATCGGTGGGACTAGCGTCTTC.

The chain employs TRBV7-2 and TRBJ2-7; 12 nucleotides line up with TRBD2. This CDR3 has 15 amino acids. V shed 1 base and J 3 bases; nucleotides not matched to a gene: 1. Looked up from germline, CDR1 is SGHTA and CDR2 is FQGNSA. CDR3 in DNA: TGTGCCAGCAGCTTAGGACTAGCGGGAGTCTACGAGCAGTACTTC. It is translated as CASSLGLAGVYEQYF. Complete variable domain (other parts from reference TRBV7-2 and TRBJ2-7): GAGVSQSPSNKVTEKGKDVELRCDPISGHTALYWYRQSLGQGLEFLIYFQGNSAPDKSGLPSDRFSAERTGGSVSTLTIQRTQQEDSAVYLCASSLGLAGVYEQYFGPGTRLTVT.

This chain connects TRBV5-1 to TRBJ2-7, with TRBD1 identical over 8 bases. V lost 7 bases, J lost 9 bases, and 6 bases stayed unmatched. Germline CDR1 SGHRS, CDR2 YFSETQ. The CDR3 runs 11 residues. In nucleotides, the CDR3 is TGCGCCAGCGGCATACAGGGGGGGCAGTACTTC. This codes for CASGIQGGQYF.

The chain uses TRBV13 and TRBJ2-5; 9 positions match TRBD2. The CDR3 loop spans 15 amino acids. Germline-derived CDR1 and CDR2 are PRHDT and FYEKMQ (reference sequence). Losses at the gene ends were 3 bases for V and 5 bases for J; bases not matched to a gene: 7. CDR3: CASSFRGGAGETQYF. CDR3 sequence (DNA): TGTGCCAGCAGCTTCCGCGGGGGGGCCGGCGAGACCCAGTACTTC.

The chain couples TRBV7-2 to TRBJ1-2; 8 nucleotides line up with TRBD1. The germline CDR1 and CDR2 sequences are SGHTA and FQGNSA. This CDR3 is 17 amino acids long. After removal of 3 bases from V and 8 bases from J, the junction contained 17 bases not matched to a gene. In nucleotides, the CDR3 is TGTGCCAGCAGCTTGGGACCCCCTGGGGCAGGGGGCGGCGGCTACACCTTC. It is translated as CASSLGPPGAGGGGYTF.

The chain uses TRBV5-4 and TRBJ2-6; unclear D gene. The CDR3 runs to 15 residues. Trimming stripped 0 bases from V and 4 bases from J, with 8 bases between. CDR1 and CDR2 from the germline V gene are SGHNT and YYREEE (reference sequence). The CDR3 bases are TGTGCCAGCAGCTTGGCCGTCCCGGGGGCCAACGTCCTGACTTTC. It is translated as CASSLAVPGANVLTF.

CDR3 coding DNA: TGTGCCTGGAGCCGACAGGGAAGGACTGAAGCTTTCTTT. This encodes CAWSRQGRTEAFF. This rearrangement joins TRBV30 to TRBJ1-1; TRBD1 matches 7 bases. The CDR3 sequence is 13 residues long. With 3 bases clipped from V and 5 bases from J, the junction kept 6 bases outside the gene matches. Per the germline V gene, CDR1 is GTSNPN and CDR2 is SVGIG (reference sequence).

The CDR3 here is CASSVGQGRANEQFF. Written as DNA, the CDR3 is TGTGCCAGCAGCGTCGGACAGGGGAGGGCCAATGAGCAGTTCTTC. J is TRBJ2-1 and V is TRBV9; 9 bases fit TRBD1. The V and J ends lost 2 bases and 6 bases, in that order; junction bases with no gene match: 6. Germline loops: CDR1 SGDLS, CDR2 YYNGEE. The CDR3 runs 15 residues.

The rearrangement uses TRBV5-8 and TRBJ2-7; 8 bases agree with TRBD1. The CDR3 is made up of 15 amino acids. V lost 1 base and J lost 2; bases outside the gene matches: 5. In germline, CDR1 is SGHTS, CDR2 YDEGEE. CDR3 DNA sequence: TGTGCCAGCAGCTTGTGGGCAGGGGGCACCTACGAGCAGTACTTC. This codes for CASSLWAGGTYEQYF.

The CDR3 nucleotides read TGTGCCAGCAGCCCTCGGACAGGGACGGGGGAGACCCAGTACTTC. It yields the protein CASSPRTGTGETQYF. The chain couples TRBV14 to TRBJ2-5; 8 bases fit TRBD1. Germline CDR1 SGHDN, CDR2 FVKESK. With V trimmed by 4 bases and J by 5 bases, 9 bases remained unmatched. CDR3 size: 15 residues.

In nucleotides, the CDR3 is TGTGCCAGCAGATCGGGGGGCGAAATTTATGGCTACACCTTC. Translated: CASRSGGEIYGYTF. This rearrangement joins TRBV27 to TRBJ1-2, with TRBD1 as a possible D gene (6 bases). Germline V gives CDR1 MNHEY, CDR2 SMNVEV (reference sequence). The germline V and J ends were trimmed by 6 bases and 5 bases, with 16 bases remaining between them. The length of the CDR3 is 14 residues.

Here the CDR3 reads CASSQDGVGGGYTF. The CDR3 DNA reads as TGCGCCAGCAGCCAAGATGGGGTCGGCGGGGGCTACACCTTC. The chain recombines TRBV4-3 with TRBJ1-2; D ambiguous. CDR1 and CDR2 (germline): LGHNA, YSLEER. CDR3 length equals 14 residues. V lost 0 bases and J 8 bases, leaving 13 bases between the germline ends.

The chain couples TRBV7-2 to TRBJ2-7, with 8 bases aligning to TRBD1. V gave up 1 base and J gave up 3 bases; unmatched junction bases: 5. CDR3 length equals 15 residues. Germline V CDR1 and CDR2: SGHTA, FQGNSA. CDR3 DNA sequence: TGTGCCAGCAGCTTAGTGGTGACAGGGGTCTACGAGCAGTACTTC. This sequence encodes CASSLVVTGVYEQYF.

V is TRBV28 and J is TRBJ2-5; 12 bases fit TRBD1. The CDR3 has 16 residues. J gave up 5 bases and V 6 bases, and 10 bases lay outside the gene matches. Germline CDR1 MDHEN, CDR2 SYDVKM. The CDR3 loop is CASSLTGTGGEETQYF. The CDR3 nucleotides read TGTGCCAGCAGCCTGACCGGGACAGGGGGCGAGGAGACCCAGTACTTC. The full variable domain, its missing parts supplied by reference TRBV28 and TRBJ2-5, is DVKVTQSSRYLVKRTGEKVFLECVQDMDHENMFWYRQDPGLGLRLIYFSYDVKMKEKGDIPEGYSVSREKKERFSLILESASTNQTSMYLCASSLTGTGGEETQYFGPGTRLLVL.

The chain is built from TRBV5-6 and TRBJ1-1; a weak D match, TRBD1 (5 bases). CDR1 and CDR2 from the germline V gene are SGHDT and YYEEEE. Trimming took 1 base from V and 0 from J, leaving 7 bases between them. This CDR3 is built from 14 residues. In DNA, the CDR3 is TGTGCCAGCAGCTTGCCACAGGTGAACACTGAAGCTTTCTTT. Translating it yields CASSLPQVNTEAFF.

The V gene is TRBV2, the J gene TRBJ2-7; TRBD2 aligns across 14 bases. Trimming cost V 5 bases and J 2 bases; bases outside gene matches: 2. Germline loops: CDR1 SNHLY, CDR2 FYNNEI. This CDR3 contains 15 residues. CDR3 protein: CASSRLAGGAYEQYF. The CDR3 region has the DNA TGTGCCAGCAGTAGACTAGCGGGAGGGGCCTACGAGCAGTACTTC. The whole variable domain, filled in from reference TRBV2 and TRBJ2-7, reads EPEVTQTPSHQVTQMGQEVILRCVPISNHLYFYWYRQILGQKVEFLVSFYNNEISEKSEIFDDQFSVERPDGSNFTLKIRSTKLEDSAMYFCASSRLAGGAYEQYFGPGTRLTVT.

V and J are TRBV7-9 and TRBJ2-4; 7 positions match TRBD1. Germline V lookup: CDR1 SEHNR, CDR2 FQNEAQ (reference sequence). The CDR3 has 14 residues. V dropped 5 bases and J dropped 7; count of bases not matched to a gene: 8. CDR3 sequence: CASSVTTTGNIQYF. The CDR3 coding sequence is TGTGCCAGCAGCGTAACAACGACAGGGAACATTCAGTACTTC. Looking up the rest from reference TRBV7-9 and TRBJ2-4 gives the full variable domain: DTGVSQNPRHKITKRGQNVTFRCDPISEHNRLYWYRQTLGQGPEFLTYFQNEAQLEKSRLLSDRFSAERPKGSFSTLEIQRTEQGDSAMYLCASSVTTTGNIQYFGAGTRLSVL.

The CDR3 region has the DNA TGTGCCACCAGCAACCCTAGCGGGGGCTCAGATACGCAGTATTTT. Amino acids: CATSNPSGGSDTQYF. The chain is built from TRBV15 and TRBJ2-3, with 10 bases lining up with TRBD2. This CDR3 region has 15 residues. Germline V lookup: CDR1 LNHNV, CDR2 YYDKDF (reference sequence). Unmatched junction bases numbered 5, after V lost 4 bases and J lost 4 bases.

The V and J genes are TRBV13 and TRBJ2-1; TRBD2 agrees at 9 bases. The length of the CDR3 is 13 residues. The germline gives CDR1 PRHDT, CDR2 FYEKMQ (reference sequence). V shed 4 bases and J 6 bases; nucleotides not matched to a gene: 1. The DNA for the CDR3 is TGTGCCAGCAGCTCGGGACTAGCCAATGAGCAGTTCTTC. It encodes CASSSGLANEQFF.

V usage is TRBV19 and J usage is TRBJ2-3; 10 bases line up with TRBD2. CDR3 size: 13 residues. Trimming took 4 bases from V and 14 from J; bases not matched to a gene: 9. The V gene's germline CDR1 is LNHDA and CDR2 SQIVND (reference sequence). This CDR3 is CASSSEQREGWYF. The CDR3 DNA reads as TGTGCCAGTAGTAGCGAGCAGCGGGAGGGTTGGTATTTT.

The DNA of the CDR3 is TGTGCCAGTAGTCCCCGGACTGCTCATTACTACCAAGAGACCCAGTACTTC. This encodes CASSPRTAHYYQETQYF. The gene calls are TRBV19 and TRBJ2-5; the D gene is possibly TRBD2 (5 bases). CDR3 size: 17 residues. CDR1 is LNHDA, CDR2 SQIVND, per germline (reference sequence). V lost 5 bases to trimming and J lost 0 bases, with 19 bases between them.

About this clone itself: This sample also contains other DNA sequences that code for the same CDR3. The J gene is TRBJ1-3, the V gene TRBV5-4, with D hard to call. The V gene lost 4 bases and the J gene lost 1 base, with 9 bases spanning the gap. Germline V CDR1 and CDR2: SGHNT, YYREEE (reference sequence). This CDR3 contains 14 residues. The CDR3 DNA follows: TGTGCCAGCAGCACTAGGGATTCTGGAAACACCATATATTTT. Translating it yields CASSTRDSGNTIYF. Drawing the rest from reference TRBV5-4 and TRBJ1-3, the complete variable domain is ETGVTQSPTHLIKTRGQQVTLRCSSQSGHNTVSWYQQALGQGPQFIFQYYREEENGRGNFPPRFSGLQFPNYSSELNVNALELDDSALYLCASSTRDSGNTIYFGEGSWLTVV.

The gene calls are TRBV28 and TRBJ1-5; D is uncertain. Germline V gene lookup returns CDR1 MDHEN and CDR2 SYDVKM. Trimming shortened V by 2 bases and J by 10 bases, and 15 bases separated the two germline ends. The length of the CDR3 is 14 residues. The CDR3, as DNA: TGTGCCAGCAGTTTAGGCAGAGGGCCGGAACCCCAGCATTTT. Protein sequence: CASSLGRGPEPQHF.

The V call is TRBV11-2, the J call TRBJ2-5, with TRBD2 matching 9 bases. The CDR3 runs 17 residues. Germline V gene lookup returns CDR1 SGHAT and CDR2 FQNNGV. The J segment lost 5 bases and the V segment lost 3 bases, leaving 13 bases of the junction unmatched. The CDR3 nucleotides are TGTGCCAGCAGCTTTCGGGCGGGAGGGCTAATTTGGGAGACCCAGTACTTC. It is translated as CASSFRAGGLIWETQYF.

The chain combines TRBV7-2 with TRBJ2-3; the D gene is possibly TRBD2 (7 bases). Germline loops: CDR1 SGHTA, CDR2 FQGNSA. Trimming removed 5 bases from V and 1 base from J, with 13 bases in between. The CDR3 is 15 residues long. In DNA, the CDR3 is TGTGCCAGCAGCCCACAGGGAGGGGGCACAGATACGCAGTATTTT. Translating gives CASSPQGGGTDTQYF.